A single sample gave rise to the 15 T cell receptor beta chains below, sequenced in a study of identical twins. TCRdb fed the 5' RACE reads into MiXCR, producing one record per CDR3 protein. Of over 550,000 distinct CDR3 sequences in the sample, about 7.1% were seen once. The same sample was also used in a study of yellow fever vaccine responses in identical twins.

Sequencing used PBMCs. These receptor sequences come from a young woman in good health.

The table lists this clonotype with a few counts. The chain employs TRBV28 and TRBJ2-7; D unclear. CDR1 is MDHEN, CDR2 SYDVKM, per germline. The V and J ends lost 2 bases and 5 bases respectively, with 10 bases between them. The CDR3 runs to 13 residues. The CDR3 DNA follows: TGTGCCAGCAGTTTAAGGCCCGAGGACGAGCAGTACGTC. Translating it yields CASSLRPEDEQYV.

This clonotype was recorded many times. The chain employs TRBV6-5 and TRBJ2-5; a possible D gene is TRBD2 (6 bases). Germline CDR1 and CDR2: MNHEY and SVGAGI. This CDR3 is built from 15 residues. V was pared by 0 bases and J by 1 base, with 9 bases between. CDR3 in amino acids: CASSYSLGGQETQYF. Written as DNA, the CDR3 is TGTGCCAGCAGTTACTCGCTGGGAGGCCAAGAGACCCAGTACTTC.

This clonotype has ten or more counts. V gene TRBV29-1 combines with J gene TRBJ2-3; D may be TRBD1 (5 bases). This CDR3 comprises 15 residues. Trimming removed 4 bases at V and 1 base at J, with 15 bases between. CDR1 and CDR2 (germline): SQVTM, ANQGSEA. CDR3 sequence: CSVVVSPGRTDTQYF. The CDR3 DNA sequence: TGCAGCGTTGTTGTTTCGCCAGGGCGCACAGATACGCAGTATTTT.

This clonotype has ten or more counts. The V and J genes are TRBV20-1 and TRBJ2-5; TRBD2 is a possible D gene (6 bases). The V end lost 0 bases, the J end lost 1 base, and 9 bases lay between the germline ends. This CDR3 has 14 residues. Germline loops: CDR1 DFQATT, CDR2 SNEGSKA (reference sequence). The CDR3 region is CSARDGTAQETQYF. The CDR3 nucleotides read TGCAGTGCTAGAGATGGGACTGCCCAAGAGACCCAGTACTTC.

This clonotype was picked up a small number of times. This chain joins TRBV4-1 and TRBJ1-5; TRBD1 is a possible D gene (5 bases). The ends were cut back, 4 bases at V and 3 bases at J, with 16 bases in the middle. The CDR3 runs 16 residues. The germline CDR1 and CDR2 sequences are MGHRA and YSYEKL. The CDR3: CASSPDRHSLNQPQHF. The CDR3 nucleotides read TGCGCCAGCAGCCCTGACAGACACTCTCTCAATCAGCCCCAGCATTTT.

This clonotype turned up a few times. The chain combines TRBV5-1 with TRBJ1-5; D gene uncertain. Germline V CDR1 and CDR2: SGHRS, YFSETQ. The germline V and J ends were trimmed by 2 bases and 1 base, with 10 bases remaining between them. The CDR3 has 15 residues. In DNA, the CDR3 is TGCGCCAGCAGCTTCGCCTCGGGGAGCAATCAGCCCCAGCATTTT. Its protein product is CASSFASGSNQPQHF.

In its sample, this clonotype was seen a few times. The chain joins TRBV4-1 to TRBJ2-3; TRBD2 matches 9 bases. Germline loops: CDR1 MGHRA, CDR2 YSYEKL. Unmatched junction bases numbered 5, after V lost 4 bases and J lost 6 bases. The CDR3 extends over 14 amino acids. In nucleotides, the CDR3 is TGCGCCAGCAGCCCCATAGCGGGGGTGGATACGCAGTATTTT. This translates into CASSPIAGVDTQYF.

This clonotype was observed a few times. V usage is TRBV20-1 and J usage is TRBJ2-1; 7 bases align to TRBD2. Germline CDR1 DFQATT, CDR2 SNEGSKA (reference sequence). After removal of 6 bases from V and 7 bases from J, the junction contained 15 bases not matched to a gene. The CDR3 sequence is 15 residues long. The CDR3 DNA reads TGCAGTGCCGTGACTAGCAACACGTTGGGAAATGAGCAGTTCTTC. Its protein product is CSAVTSNTLGNEQFF.

The chain joins TRBV6-1 to TRBJ2-7; no definite D call. Germline V gives CDR1 MNHNS, CDR2 SASEGT. V dropped 6 bases and J dropped 2 bases, with 14 bases sitting between them. The CDR3 has 14 amino acids. The CDR3 is CASSPRHRPYEQYF. CDR3 nucleotides: TGTGCCAGCAGCCCCCGACACCGTCCCTACGAGCAGTACTTC.

This clonotype was seen only a few times. The rearrangement joins TRBV2 to TRBJ2-4; 9 bases map to TRBD1. Germline CDR1 and CDR2: SNHLY and FYNNEI. This CDR3 is built from 15 residues. J was trimmed by 1 base and V by 8 bases; bases with no gene match: 6. The CDR3 bases are TGTGCCAGCGGTACCGGGACAGGGGCCAAAAACATTCAGTACTTC. It yields the protein CASGTGTGAKNIQYF.

Ten or more counts support this clonotype. This chain connects TRBV28 to TRBJ2-7, with 8 positions matching TRBD2. V was clipped by 3 bases and J by 4 bases; unmatched bases: 5. CDR3 size: 14 residues. Germline lookup yields CDR1 MDHEN and CDR2 SYDVKM. For the CDR3, the DNA is TGTGCCAGCAGTTTTTTAGCGGGACGTTACGAGCAGTACTTC. Encoded protein: CASSFLAGRYEQYF. The full variable domain, with the rest looked up from reference TRBV28 and TRBJ2-7, is DVKVTQSSRYLVKRTGEKVFLECVQDMDHENMFWYRQDPGLGLRLIYFSYDVKMKEKGDIPEGYSVSREKKERFSLILESASTNQTSMYLCASSFLAGRYEQYFGPGTRLTVT.

V is TRBV12-3 or TRBV12-4 and J is TRBJ2-7; tentative D call: TRBD1 (5 bases). V gave up 3 bases and J gave up 5 bases, with 11 bases separating them. CDR3 length equals 13 residues. The CDR3 is CASSLQGMNEQYF. The CDR3 nucleotides are TGTGCCAGCAGTTTGCAGGGCATGAACGAGCAGTACTTC.

The genes are TRBV4-1 and TRBJ2-2; 16 bases are shared with TRBD2. V lost 1 base, J lost 4 bases, and 6 bases stayed unmatched. Germline V gene sequence: CDR1 MGHRA, CDR2 YSYEKL. This CDR3 has 19 residues. This chain's CDR3 is CASSQGAGLAGGTTGELFF. CDR3 DNA sequence: TGCGCCAGCAGCCAAGGGGCGGGACTAGCGGGGGGGACCACCGGGGAGCTGTTTTTT.

This clonotype came up a few times. The chain carries TRBV6-1 and TRBJ1-4, with D perhaps matching TRBD1 (6 bases). V shed 6 bases and J shed 7 bases, with 18 bases lying between them. Per germline, CDR1 MNHNS and CDR2 SASEGT. The length of the CDR3 is 15 residues. The CDR3 nucleotides read TGTGCCAGCAGCCGCTTAGGGGGGACGAGTGAAAAACTGTTTTTT. It encodes CASSRLGGTSEKLFF.

This clonotype was recorded at least ten times. The chain combines TRBV7-2 with TRBJ1-6; TRBD1 aligns across 8 bases. V dropped 3 bases and J dropped 5; count of bases not matched to a gene: 3. The CDR3 has 15 residues. The germline V gene encodes CDR1 SGHTA and CDR2 FQGNSA. Here the CDR3 reads CASSFQGADNSPLHF. In DNA, the CDR3 is TGTGCCAGCAGCTTTCAGGGGGCAGATAATTCACCCCTCCACTTT.